The 8 T cell receptor beta chains presented below share a single source sample, sequenced in a study of post-analysis software for immune sequencing data. These TCRs are of unknown antigen specificity. Study-level results: Comparison of patients with controls showed five TRBV segments more frequent in patients, TRBV5-6, TRBV5-1 and TRBV20-1 among them.

Unique-molecular-identifier-tagged TCR beta cDNA libraries were used. TCRdb used MiXCR to reprocess the PCR reads, holding one entry per CDR3 protein. Of approximately 630,000 distinct CDR3 sequences listed, roughly three fifths are singletons. The sequencing input was blood. All receptors derive from a girl aged 2 to 9 with multiple sclerosis.

The chain combines TRBV10-2 with TRBJ2-5, with 7 bases aligning to TRBD2. The length of the CDR3 is 13 residues. V lost 4 bases and J lost 9; bases outside the gene matches: 8. Germline V gene sequence: CDR1 WSHSY, CDR2 SAAADI. CDR3 DNA sequence: TGCGCCAGCAGTGTCGGGGGGTCGGCGTCCCAGTACTTC. Its protein product is CASSVGGSASQYF.

The rearrangement joins TRBV5-1 to TRBJ2-1, with D perhaps matching TRBD1 (6 bases). V dropped 4 bases and J dropped 2 bases, with 13 bases sitting between them. From germline, CDR1 is SGHRS and CDR2 YFSETQ. This CDR3 is built from 15 residues. CDR3 residues: CASSPDSPAYNEQFF. CDR3 in DNA: TGCGCCAGCAGCCCGGACAGCCCGGCCTACAATGAGCAGTTCTTC.

This chain uses TRBV20-1 with TRBJ1-2; D is unresolved. The V gene lost 0 bases and the J gene lost 4 bases, with 15 bases spanning the gap. The germline V gene has CDR1 DFQATT and CDR2 SNEGSKA (reference sequence). The CDR3 runs 15 residues. The CDR3 nucleotides read TGCAGTGCTAGAGATCGGGGAGGGTGGCCCTATGGCTACACCTTC. It is translated as CSARDRGGWPYGYTF.

V and J are TRBV15 and TRBJ2-1, with 8 bases matching TRBD2. There are 16 residues in the CDR3. From germline, CDR1 is LNHNV and CDR2 YYDKDF (reference sequence). The junction had 7 bases not matched to a gene; V was cut back by 0 bases and J by 6 bases. Here the CDR3 DNA reads TGTGCCACCAGCAGAGACCTGACTAGCGAACCCAATGAGCAGTTCTTC. Protein: CATSRDLTSEPNEQFF. The full variable domain, with the rest looked up from reference TRBV15 and TRBJ2-1, is DAMVIQNPRYQVTQFGKPVTLSCSQTLNHNVMYWYQQKSSQAPKLLFHYYDKDFNNEADTPDNFQSRRPNTSFCFLDIRSPGLGDTAMYLCATSRDLTSEPNEQFFGPGTRLTVL.

J is TRBJ2-1 and V is TRBV20-1; D ambiguous. The germline V gene has CDR1 DFQATT and CDR2 SNEGSKA (reference sequence). Trimming pared 1 base from V and 0 bases from J, leaving 4 bases between. The CDR3 sequence is 13 residues long. CDR3 nucleotide sequence: TGCAGTGCTAGAGTTAACTCCTACAATGAGCAGTTCTTC. It encodes CSARVNSYNEQFF.

The chain uses TRBV28 and TRBJ2-3; D ambiguous. V was trimmed by 0 bases and J by 5 bases, leaving 12 bases between them. Germline V gene lookup returns CDR1 MDHEN and CDR2 SYDVKM. The length of the CDR3 is 15 residues. The DNA for the CDR3 is TGTGCCAGCAGTTTATGGTTAGGGCAGGAAGATACGCAGTATTTT. The encoded protein is CASSLWLGQEDTQYF.

In nucleotides, the CDR3 is TGTGCCAGCTGCCCAGGGGACCTCGATTCACCCCTCCACTTT. This codes for CASCPGDLDSPLHF. The V gene is TRBV2, the J gene TRBJ1-6, with D perhaps TRBD1 (6 bases). Trimming pared 8 bases from V and 8 bases from J, leaving 16 bases between. There are 14 residues in the CDR3. The germline CDR1 and CDR2 sequences are SNHLY and FYNNEI.

This rearrangement joins TRBV6-1 to TRBJ2-1; 10 bases map to TRBD1. The CDR3 is 16 amino acids. V was clipped by 3 bases and J by 6 bases; unmatched bases: 8. Germline values: CDR1 MNHNS, CDR2 SASEGT. The CDR3 region is CASSEMTGGTGNEQFF. The CDR3 DNA is TGTGCCAGCAGTGAGATGACAGGGGGCACAGGCAATGAGCAGTTCTTC.